A single sample is the source of the 24 T cell receptor beta chains below, sequenced in a study of PD-1 blockade in classical Hodgkin lymphoma. Every patient relapsed after autologous stem cell transplantation, and brentuximab vedotin exposure varied. Only in-frame clones appear in the TCRdb table, and some are missing; sequencing was by immunoSEQ multiplex PCR. This sample has 35,000 to 45,000 clones, with roughly 78% found just once. The source was peripheral blood mononuclear cells (PBMCs), collected before the second cycle of nivolumab. The origin of the receptors is a human donor with classical Hodgkin lymphoma.

The rearrangement joins TRBV10-3 to TRBJ2-3, with TRBD2 matching 12 bases. The V and J ends lost 0 bases and 3 bases, in that order; junction bases with no gene match: 4. The CDR3 loop spans 17 amino acids. The germline V gene has CDR1 ENHRY and CDR2 SYGVKD. The CDR3, as DNA: TGTGCCATCAGTGAGTCGACTAGCGGGAGATGGACAGATACGCAGTATTTT. The encoded protein is CAISESTSGRWTDTQYF.

This clone came up a few times. This chain links TRBV19 with TRBJ2-7; tentatively, D is TRBD1 (6 bases). This CDR3 is 13 amino acids long. The V gene's germline CDR1 is LNHDA and CDR2 SQIVND (reference sequence). The V end was cut by 3 bases, the J end by 5 bases, with 11 bases between. In DNA form, the CDR3 reads TGTGCCAGTAGTATCGGCAGGGGCAACGAGCAGTACTTC. This sequence encodes CASSIGRGNEQYF.

The V and J genes are TRBV14 and TRBJ2-1; 7 bases are a match to TRBD2. The germline CDR1 and CDR2 sequences are SGHDN and FVKESK. The CDR3 loop spans 18 amino acids. The V gene end was trimmed by 0 bases and the J gene end by 3 bases; junction bases not matched to a gene: 11. Here the CDR3 DNA reads TGTGCCAGCAGCCAAGATATGACGGGGGGTTTGAACTACAATGAGCAGTTCTTC. This translates into CASSQDMTGGLNYNEQFF.

The chain links TRBV29-1 to TRBJ2-7, with 8 nucleotides matching TRBD1. The CDR3 covers 17 residues. The junction had 13 bases not matched to a gene; V was cut back by 0 bases and J by 3 bases. Germline assignment: CDR1 SQVTM and CDR2 ANQGSEA. The CDR3: CSVEDTPGGQVNYEQYF. In DNA form, the CDR3 reads TGCAGCGTTGAAGATACCCCCGGGGGACAGGTGAACTACGAGCAGTACTTC.

The gene calls are TRBV5-6 and TRBJ2-5; D is possibly TRBD1 or TRBD2 (5 bases each). CDR3 length equals 17 residues. Per germline, CDR1 SGHDT and CDR2 YYEEEE. The germline V and J ends were trimmed by 1 base and 5 bases, with 21 bases remaining between them. CDR3 amino acids: CASSLFVGDRGRETQYF. The DNA for the CDR3 is TGTGCCAGCAGCTTGTTCGTAGGGGACCGGGGAAGGGAGACCCAGTACTTC.

The rearrangement joins TRBV7-9 to TRBJ2-3, with D uncertain. CDR1 and CDR2 (germline): SEHNR, FQNEAQ (reference sequence). This CDR3 spans 15 amino acids. V was pared by 4 bases and J by 6 bases, with 17 bases between. This CDR3 is CASSSLEMAYDTQYF. The CDR3 DNA is TGTGCCAGCAGCTCCCTTGAAATGGCATACGATACGCAGTATTTT.

The chain couples TRBV6-6 to TRBJ1-6; 7 bases line up with TRBD1. Germline V CDR1 and CDR2: MNHNY, SVGAGI (reference sequence). With 0 bases clipped from V and 5 bases from J, the junction kept 1 base outside the gene matches. CDR3 length: 15 residues. The CDR3 nucleotides read TGTGCCAGCAGTTACTCGACAGGGAATAATTCACCCCTCCACTTT. The encoded protein is CASSYSTGNNSPLHF.

The genes are TRBV29-1 and TRBJ1-2; D remains unclear. Deletions cut 0 bases from V and 0 bases from J, with 17 bases between. The CDR3 runs to 17 residues. CDR1 SQVTM and CDR2 ANQGSEA come from the germline V gene. CDR3 nucleotides: TGCAGCGTTGAAGATGTCGCCCTCCCCTTTTCTAACTATGGCTACACCTTC. Encoded protein: CSVEDVALPFSNYGYTF.

The chain links TRBV29-1 to TRBJ2-2; 12 nucleotides match TRBD1. The CDR3 is 15 residues long. Germline V gene data show CDR1 as SQVTM and CDR2 as ANQGSEA. With 5 bases clipped from V and 5 bases from J, the junction kept 6 bases outside the gene matches. DNA for the CDR3: TGCAGCGTTCCGGGACAGGGGGCGCTGACCGGGGAGCTGTTTTTT. This gives the protein CSVPGQGALTGELFF.

The chain employs TRBV7-3 and TRBJ1-6, with D perhaps TRBD1 (5 bases). Trimming cost V 1 base and J 11 bases, with 9 bases left between them. The CDR3 is 13 residues long. From germline, CDR1 is SGHTA and CDR2 FQGTGA. CDR3 nucleotides: TGTGCCAGCAGCTTAAAGACAGAAACACCCCTCCACTTT. Its protein product is CASSLKTETPLHF.

In DNA, the CDR3 is TGTGCCAGCAGTGAGGCTGGGAACACTGAAGCTTTCTTT. It codes for CASSEAGNTEAFF. V and J are TRBV2 and TRBJ1-1; D unresolved. The CDR3 consists of 13 residues. V was pared by 3 bases and J by 1 base, with 6 bases between. The germline CDR1 and CDR2 sequences are SNHLY and FYNNEI. Full variable domain (remainder filled in from reference TRBV2 and TRBJ1-1): EPEVTQTPSHQVTQMGQEVILRCVPISNHLYFYWYRQILGQKVEFLVSFYNNEISEKSEIFDDQFSVERPDGSNFTLKIRSTKLEDSAMYFCASSEAGNTEAFFGQGTRLTVV.

The V gene is TRBV29-1, the J gene TRBJ2-6; D perhaps matches TRBD1 (6 bases). V was pared by 5 bases and J by 2 bases, with 19 bases between. CDR3 size: 17 residues. Germline V gene data show CDR1 as SQVTM and CDR2 as ANQGSEA. CDR3 loop: CSVTGPLLNAGANVLTF. The CDR3 DNA is TGCAGCGTTACAGGGCCCCTATTAAACGCTGGGGCCAACGTCCTGACTTTC.

The chain joins TRBV7-2 to TRBJ2-7, with D perhaps assigned TRBD1 or TRBD2 (5 bases each). The CDR3 totals 14 residues. Germline assignment: CDR1 SGHTA and CDR2 FQGNSA. Trimming took off 5 bases at V and 3 bases at J, with 14 bases between the two ends. CDR3 coding DNA: TGTGCCAGCAGCGATCCGGGACGGATCTACGAGCAGTACTTC. Protein product: CASSDPGRIYEQYF.

The genes are TRBV5-1 and TRBJ1-2; 8 bases are shared with TRBD1. Trimming cost V 4 bases and J 8 bases; bases outside gene matches: 13. Germline V gene data show CDR1 as SGHRS and CDR2 as YFSETQ. This CDR3 spans 15 amino acids. For the CDR3, the DNA is TGCGCCAGCAGCCCCGGGCGGACAGGGCCGGAGGGCTACACCTTC. Residues: CASSPGRTGPEGYTF.

This chain connects TRBV11-1 to TRBJ1-1; D is ambiguous. The CDR3 contains 12 residues. CDR1 is SGHAT and CDR2 is FQDESV in the germline V gene (reference sequence). V was clipped by 1 base and J by 4 bases, with 4 bases between them. The CDR3 loop is CASSLEVTEAFF. The CDR3 coding sequence is TGTGCCAGCAGCTTAGAAGTCACTGAAGCTTTCTTT.

The table lists this clone with a count of one. This same CDR3 is encoded by further DNA sequences in the sample. The chain joins TRBV29-1 to TRBJ1-2, with D uncertain. V was shortened by 4 bases and J by 2 bases, with 8 bases between the two germline ends. The CDR3 consists of 12 residues. Germline CDR1 is SQVTM and CDR2 is ANQGSEA. CDR3 in amino acids: CSVVDGNYGYTF. Here the CDR3 DNA reads TGCAGCGTTGTTGACGGGAACTATGGCTACACCTTC.

V gene TRBV4-2 combines with J gene TRBJ1-2; D is undetermined. Germline V gene sequence: CDR1 LGHNA, CDR2 YNFKEQ. The V gene lost 1 base and the J gene lost 2 bases, with 8 bases spanning the gap. There are 14 residues in the CDR3. The CDR3 DNA is TGTGCCAGCAGCCAAGTTGGGGAGAACTATGGCTACACCTTC. This gives the protein CASSQVGENYGYTF.

The rearrangement joins TRBV25-1 to TRBJ2-1, with D unclear. Trimming took off 3 bases at V and 6 bases at J, with 12 bases between the two ends. Germline CDR1 is MGHDK and CDR2 is SYGVNS. CDR3 length: 14 amino acids. The CDR3 loop is CASSEVRVGNEQFF. Written as DNA, the CDR3 is TGTGCCAGCAGTGAGGTTCGGGTAGGCAATGAGCAGTTCTTC.

This clone appeared a few times. This rearrangement joins TRBV11-2 to TRBJ2-4; D remains ambiguous. The V gene's germline CDR1 is SGHAT and CDR2 FQNNGV. The CDR3 is made up of 12 amino acids. V gave up 2 bases and J gave up 5 bases, with 4 bases separating them. The CDR3 DNA reads as TGTGCCAGCAGCTTACACCAAAACATTCAGTACTTC. Encoded protein: CASSLHQNIQYF.

The chain joins TRBV29-1 to TRBJ2-2, with 8 bases aligning to TRBD1. The CDR3 is made up of 14 amino acids. Germline V gene lookup returns CDR1 SQVTM and CDR2 ANQGSEA. V was clipped by 8 bases and J by 6 bases; unmatched bases: 11. The CDR3, as DNA: TGCAGCACCCGACAGGGGACGGGGGCCGGGGAGCTGTTTTTT. Residues: CSTRQGTGAGELFF.

This clone is a singleton in its sample. This chain connects TRBV7-6 to TRBJ2-3; the match to TRBD2 covers 12 bases. Germline-derived CDR1 and CDR2 are SGHVS and FNYEAQ. The CDR3 spans 17 residues. V trimming: 4 bases; J trimming: 5 bases; junction bases outside the gene matches: 10. This CDR3 is CASSSLLAGGPVDTQYF. In DNA form, the CDR3 reads TGTGCCAGCAGCTCCCTCCTAGCGGGAGGGCCTGTAGATACGCAGTATTTT.

This clone has only a few counts. The V call is TRBV6-6, the J call TRBJ2-7, with no clear D. Trimming removed 7 bases at V and 0 bases at J, with 7 bases between. Per the germline V gene, CDR1 is MNHNY and CDR2 is SVGAGI (reference sequence). This CDR3 has 12 amino acids. The CDR3 DNA is TGTGCCAGCAAGTTGAGCTCCTACGAGCAGTACTTC. This codes for CASKLSSYEQYF.

The chain links TRBV2 to TRBJ1-3; D not certain. Between the trimmed V and J ends, which lost 7 bases and 4 bases, there was a span of 23 bases. Per germline, CDR1 SNHLY and CDR2 FYNNEI. This CDR3 has 17 amino acids. The CDR3 DNA is TGTGCCAGCACGCCTTCCTTGGCCACGAATGCCGGAAACACCATATATTTT. Protein product: CASTPSLATNAGNTIYF.

CDR3 nucleotide sequence: TGTGCCACCAGAACAGATACGCAGTATTTT. Encoded protein: CATRTDTQYF. V and J are TRBV7-9 and TRBJ2-3; no reliable D call. The V and J ends lost 10 bases and 3 bases respectively, with 5 bases between them. The CDR3 has 10 amino acids. CDR1 is SEHNR and CDR2 is FQNEAQ in the germline V gene (reference sequence).